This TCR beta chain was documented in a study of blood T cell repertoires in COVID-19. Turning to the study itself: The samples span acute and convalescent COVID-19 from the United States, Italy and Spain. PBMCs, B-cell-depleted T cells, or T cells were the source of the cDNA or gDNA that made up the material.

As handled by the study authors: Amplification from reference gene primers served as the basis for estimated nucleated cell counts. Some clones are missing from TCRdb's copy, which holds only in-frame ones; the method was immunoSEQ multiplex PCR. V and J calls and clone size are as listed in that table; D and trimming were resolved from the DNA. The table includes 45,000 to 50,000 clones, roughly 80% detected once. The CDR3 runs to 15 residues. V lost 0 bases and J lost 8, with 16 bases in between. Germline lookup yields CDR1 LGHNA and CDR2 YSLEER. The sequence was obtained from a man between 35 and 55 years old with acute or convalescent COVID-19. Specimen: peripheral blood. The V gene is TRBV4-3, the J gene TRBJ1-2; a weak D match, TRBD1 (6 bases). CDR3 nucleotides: TGCGCCAGCAGCCAAGAGCACAGGGCTCCCCTGGGCTACACCTTC. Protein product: CASSQEHRAPLGYTF.